Listed below are T cell receptor beta chains from one sample, sequenced in a study of CD8 T cells in ankylosing spondylitis. TCRdb redid the calling of the 5' RACE reads with MiXCR, one entry per CDR3 protein. Among more than 25,000 distinct CDR3 sequences listed, 14% were seen once. The specimen was blood. The receptors were sampled from a male donor with ankylosing spondylitis or in good health (not recorded which). Each CDR3 is given with its conserved first and last residue.

TRBV10-3	TRBJ2-2	CATTAGGTGTGELFF
TRBV11-1	TRBJ2-1	CASSLTGGLVF
TRBV7-6	TRBJ2-5	CASSLERAGSKETQYF
TRBV12-3/TRBV12-4	TRBJ2-7	CASSLIGYEQYF
TRBV28	TRBJ2-1	CASSRGQGYNEQFF
TRBV12-3/TRBV12-4	TRBJ1-4	CASSLKGDGEKLFF
TRBV12-3/TRBV12-4	TRBJ2-2	CASSPRGRDTGELFF
TRBV7-9	TRBJ2-3	CASSTTASTDTQYF
TRBV29-1	TRBJ2-1	CSVGQVLSEQFF
TRBV5-1	TRBJ2-7	CASSLGGSATSYSEQYF
TRBV6-2/TRBV6-3	TRBJ2-1	CASSYSLPGTGGDEQFF
TRBV29-1	TRBJ2-2	CSADGGAGELFF
TRBV12-3/TRBV12-4	TRBJ2-1	CASSRQGVEQFF
TRBV4-3	TRBJ2-1	CASSQDHRAEQFF
TRBV7-2	TRBJ2-5	CASSLSSGGGQETQYF
TRBV12-3/TRBV12-4	TRBJ2-7	CASSLSAGGTYEQYF